This T cell receptor beta chain derives from a study of shared clonotypes between healthy human individuals. Study details: Per donor, three plates held CD4 naive cells, three held CD4 memory, two held CD8 naive and one held CD8 memory.

Findings of the study overall: Among donors, clonotype sharing was expected to be affected by sequencing depth. Only blood underwent sampling, and tissue repertoires likely differ.

Terminally differentiated effector memory CD45RA+ cells were excluded by CCR7 positive selection of CD45RO-negative cells. The CDR3 contains 16 residues. J was trimmed by 6 bases and V by 4 bases; bases with no gene match: 6. Germline V gives CDR1 SGDLS, CDR2 YYNGEE. The data were produced by immunoSEQ multiplex PCR, yet TCRdb's version contains in-frame clones alone and is incomplete. The sample yields about 1,800,000 clones, approximately 94% seen once. As regards this clone: The antigen remains unidentified.

V and J are TRBV9 and TRBJ2-2, with 13 positions matching TRBD2. The sample was naive CD8+ T cells sorted from blood. This clonotype was obtained from a man between 18 and 35 years old in good health. This chain's CDR3 is CASSTGTSGDSGELFF. CDR3 nucleotide sequence: TGTGCCAGCAGCACCGGGACTAGCGGGGACTCCGGGGAGCTGTTTTTT. Based on the CDR3 plus reference TRBV9 and TRBJ2-2, the full variable domain is DSGVTQTPKHLITATGQRVTLRCSPRSGDLSVYWYQQSLDQGLQFLIQYYNGEERAKGNILERFSAQQFPDLHSELNLSSLELGDSALYFCASSTGTSGDSGELFFGEGSRLTVL.